The 20 T cell receptor beta chains below come from one sample, sequenced in a study of T-cell reconstitution after alpha-beta-depleted transplantation in children. It was with unique molecular identifiers that the TCRbeta library was prepared. Each CDR3 protein gets one entry after TCRdb re-called the PCR reads with MiXCR. In the table there are about 610,000 distinct CDR3 sequences, about 10% of which are singletons. Sequenced material: PBMCs from the stem cell graft donor, taken from the stem cell graft. Receptor source: a human donor who donated a stem cell graft to a child with acute myeloid leukemia.

This clonotype was observed a single time. This sequence joins TRBV7-2 and TRBJ2-1; maybe TRBD2 (6 bases). This CDR3 contains 16 residues. Germline CDR1 reads SGHTA; CDR2 reads FQGNSA. V lost 6 bases to trimming and J lost 1 base, with 16 bases between them. Here the CDR3 DNA reads TGTGCCAGCAGTCAGTCTCCTAGCGTATCCTACAATGAGCAGTTCTTC. Amino acids: CASSQSPSVSYNEQFF.

There are many counts of this clonotype. The rearrangement joins TRBV6-2 or TRBV6-3 to TRBJ2-1, with 11 bases aligning to TRBD2. The germline CDR1 and CDR2 sequences are MNHEY and SVGEGT. V shed 10 bases and J 7 bases; nucleotides not matched to a gene: 9. The CDR3 sequence is 14 residues long. CDR3 residues: CATLSGRGRNEQFF. CDR3 DNA: TGTGCCACCCTTAGCGGGAGGGGTCGGAATGAGCAGTTCTTC.

The genes are TRBV5-1 and TRBJ2-2, with 9 bases matching TRBD2. Per the germline V gene, CDR1 is SGHRS and CDR2 is YFSETQ. CDR3 size: 16 residues. The ends lost 4 bases at V and 3 bases at J; junction bases unmatched: 7. The DNA of the CDR3 is TGCGCCAGCAGCCCAAGTAGCGGGAGAGACACCGGGGAGCTGTTTTTT. It encodes CASSPSSGRDTGELFF.

The rearrangement uses TRBV7-9 and TRBJ1-2; D unclear. Per germline, CDR1 SEHNR and CDR2 FQNEAQ (reference sequence). V lost 1 base and J lost 6, with 12 bases in between. The CDR3 sequence is 14 residues long. The CDR3 nucleotides are TGTGCCAGCAGCTTAGTGGGTCGGGGAAATGGCTACACCTTC. Encoded protein: CASSLVGRGNGYTF.

The chain is built from TRBV5-1 and TRBJ1-2; D gene unclear. The CDR3 has 15 residues. With 4 bases removed from V and 3 bases from J, the gap between germline ends came to 16 bases. Germline V CDR1 and CDR2: SGHRS, YFSETQ. CDR3 nucleotide sequence: TGCGCCAGCAGCCCCTGGACTACCGGAGACTATGGCTACACCTTC. Its protein is CASSPWTTGDYGYTF.

The chain combines TRBV29-1 with TRBJ2-7, with D possibly TRBD2 on 6 matching bases. Germline CDR1 is SQVTM and CDR2 is ANQGSEA. V was clipped by 7 bases and J by 5 bases, with 15 bases between them. The CDR3 loop spans 12 amino acids. The CDR3 is CSAQLAANEQYF. The CDR3 nucleotides read TGCAGCGCCCAATTAGCGGCTAACGAGCAGTACTTC.

V is TRBV6-2 or TRBV6-3 and J is TRBJ1-3, with D unclear. V gave up 7 bases and J gave up 4 bases, with 11 bases separating them. The length of the CDR3 is 13 residues. The germline CDR1 and CDR2 sequences are MNHEY and SVGEGT. CDR3 region: CASKTSSGNTIYF. The CDR3 nucleotides read TGTGCCAGCAAGACCTCTTCAGGAAACACCATATATTTT.

This clonotype has a handful of counts. The chain couples TRBV9 to TRBJ1-5; the D gene is possibly TRBD1 (5 bases). The V end was cut by 4 bases, the J end by 0 bases, with 14 bases between. The length of the CDR3 is 16 residues. The germline V gene encodes CDR1 SGDLS and CDR2 YYNGEE. The CDR3 region is CASSPHGGGSNQPQHF. DNA of the CDR3: TGTGCCAGCAGCCCCCACGGCGGGGGTAGCAATCAGCCCCAGCATTTT.

This rearrangement joins TRBV7-9 to TRBJ2-3; 10 nucleotides agree with TRBD2. The V gene end was trimmed by 6 bases and the J gene end by 9 bases; junction bases not matched to a gene: 6. This CDR3 has 13 amino acids. Germline V CDR1 and CDR2: SEHNR, FQNEAQ (reference sequence). The CDR3 here is CASSTSGNPTQYF. In DNA, the CDR3 is TGTGCCAGCAGTACTAGCGGGAACCCCACGCAGTATTTT.

This clonotype was seen only a few times. The chain joins TRBV20-1 to TRBJ2-3, with D hard to call. The germline V gene encodes CDR1 DFQATT and CDR2 SNEGSKA (reference sequence). Trimming removed 0 bases from V and 1 base from J, with 14 bases in between. There are 16 residues in the CDR3. The CDR3 spells CSARDRARSRTDTQYF. DNA of the CDR3: TGCAGTGCTAGAGATCGGGCCCGCAGCCGCACAGATACGCAGTATTTT.

This clonotype was seen many times. J is TRBJ2-7 and V is TRBV20-1, with D perhaps matching TRBD1 or TRBD2 (5 bases each). Trimming took 8 bases from V and 4 from J, leaving 24 bases between them. Germline CDR1 DFQATT, CDR2 SNEGSKA (reference sequence). The CDR3 extends over 15 amino acids. The chain's CDR3 is CSSEVSGTAEYEQYF. The CDR3 bases are TGCAGTTCTGAAGTCTCCGGGACGGCCGAGTACGAGCAGTACTTC.

This clonotype was found many times. The genes are TRBV20-1 and TRBJ2-2; possibly TRBD2 for D (6 bases). The V and J ends lost 2 bases and 6 bases respectively, with 10 bases between them. This CDR3 spans 13 amino acids. Germline loops: CDR1 DFQATT, CDR2 SNEGSKA (reference sequence). CDR3 region: CSARLARAGELFF. CDR3 nucleotide sequence: TGCAGTGCTAGACTAGCGAGGGCCGGGGAGCTGTTTTTT.

This clonotype has more than one count but fewer than ten. A read error may be the cause here, since a much bigger clone is one base away. The CDR3 carries no conserved terminal phenylalanine or tryptophan, so it likely arises from a read error. The V and J genes are TRBV5-1 and TRBJ1-1; 12 bases are a match to TRBD1. The CDR3 contains 13 residues. Germline loops: CDR1 SGHRS, CDR2 YFSETQ. V shed 4 bases and J 11 bases; nucleotides not matched to a gene: 6. The CDR3 region has the DNA TGCGCCAGCAGCCGGGACAGGGGGCTAAGGGCTTTCTCT. Amino acid sequence: CASSRDRGLRAFS.

The V and J genes are TRBV12-3 or TRBV12-4 and TRBJ2-7; 9 bases fit TRBD1. V was clipped by 10 bases and J by 7 bases; unmatched bases: 17. CDR3 length: 15 amino acids. DNA for the CDR3: TGTGCCACCTCACTCCATGGGGACAGGGTGAGTGAGCAGTACTTC. It encodes CATSLHGDRVSEQYF.

The sample holds many counts of this clonotype. The chain combines TRBV4-3 with TRBJ1-2; D not certain. Trimming left V 7 bases short and J 4 bases short, with 19 bases between. Germline values: CDR1 LGHNA, CDR2 YSLEER. CDR3 size: 15 residues. This chain's CDR3 is CASTKGTQEPYGYTF. The CDR3 DNA is TGCGCCAGCACAAAGGGTACTCAAGAACCCTATGGCTACACCTTC.

This clonotype has just a few counts. The chain combines TRBV30 with TRBJ1-1; 8 positions match TRBD1. Unmatched junction bases numbered 10, after V lost 2 bases and J lost 5 bases. The CDR3 loop spans 15 amino acids. Germline V CDR1 and CDR2: GTSNPN, SVGIG (reference sequence). The CDR3 DNA reads TGTGCCTGGAGTTTCCCGACAGGGGCGATAACTGAAGCTTTCTTT. Translation gives CAWSFPTGAITEAFF.

This chain connects TRBV20-1 to TRBJ1-4; maybe TRBD1 (6 bases). The germline gives CDR1 DFQATT, CDR2 SNEGSKA (reference sequence). The CDR3 covers 15 residues. Trimming left V 6 bases short and J 0 bases short, with 14 bases between. CDR3 coding DNA: TGCAGTGCCCCGGACAGATCAACAACTAATGAAAAACTGTTTTTT. Translated, it gives CSAPDRSTTNEKLFF.

This clonotype showed up just a few times. V usage is TRBV5-6 and J usage is TRBJ2-7; D is uncertain. The CDR3 has 11 amino acids. V gave up 5 bases and J gave up 5 bases, with 8 bases separating them. Germline V CDR1 and CDR2: SGHDT, YYEEEE. The CDR3 DNA reads as TGTGCCAGCAGTAGAGATGACGAGCAGTACTTC. It is translated as CASSRDDEQYF.

This clonotype was detected ten times or more. V usage is TRBV3-1 and J usage is TRBJ2-7; a possible D gene is TRBD1 (5 bases). CDR1 and CDR2 from the germline V gene are LGHDT and YNNKEL (reference sequence). The germline V and J ends were trimmed by 4 bases and 2 bases, with 9 bases remaining between them. This CDR3 is built from 13 residues. The CDR3 reads CASSRVGPYEQYF. The CDR3 DNA is TGTGCCAGCAGCCGCGTGGGGCCCTACGAGCAGTACTTC.

This clonotype has more than one count but fewer than ten. CDR3 nucleotide sequence: TGTGCCAGCAGGCCCGACTCGGGGGGGGCAGGGAATCAGCCCCAGCATTTT. Encoded protein: CASRPDSGGAGNQPQHF. This sequence joins TRBV6-2 or TRBV6-3 and TRBJ1-5, with TRBD1 as a possible D gene (6 bases). The CDR3 covers 17 residues. The V end lost 6 bases, the J end lost 4 bases, and 22 bases lay between the germline ends. CDR1 is MNHEY, CDR2 SVGEGT, per germline.